This TCR beta chain was documented in a study of blood T cells in healthy people across ages. Study conclusions and caveats: The donors' CMV status was not determined, possibly confounding changes in expanded clonotypes.

Comment on this clonotype: The antigen is undetermined.

Researchers isolated at least 7 million PBMCs per sample. It was with a sample-barcoded 5' primer and a J-beta primer mix that a second PCR of roughly 6 to 12 cycles was run. TCRdb re-called the 5' RACE reads through MiXCR, storing one row per CDR3 protein. The table includes 1.5 million to 2 million distinct CDR3 sequences, roughly 52% detected once. The CDR3 has 13 residues. CDR1 is SEHNR and CDR2 is FQNEAQ in the germline V gene (reference sequence). Trimming stripped 2 bases from V and 6 bases from J, with 8 bases between. The chain combines TRBV7-9 with TRBJ2-1; D is ambiguous. The sequenced material came from blood. The TCR sequence derives from a woman aged 35 to 49 in good health. CDR3 in DNA: TGTGCCAGCAGCTTAAACCTGCCCAATGAGCAGTTCTTC. Translating gives CASSLNLPNEQFF.